This T cell receptor (beta chain) was identified in a study of glioma-infiltrating T cells after dendritic cell vaccination. As for time point: after dendritic cell vaccination, including at tumor progression/relapse. Generated by immunoSEQ multiplex PCR, the TCRdb table keeps only in-frame clones and is missing some. The table has more than 85,000 clones, almost 90% seen once. Germline CDR1 SGHRS, CDR2 YFSETQ. V trimming: 4 bases; J trimming: 4 bases; junction bases outside the gene matches: 5. This CDR3 contains 15 residues. The V and J genes are TRBV5-1 and TRBJ2-1, with 10 bases that match TRBD2. The source material was blood, sampled after dendritic cell vaccination. This receptor was taken from a human donor with glioblastoma. CDR3 sequence (DNA): TGCGCCAGCAGCCAACTAGCGGGGCCTTACAATGAGCAGTTCTTC. Protein sequence: CASSQLAGPYNEQFF.